Here is one TCR beta chain with its context. As yet, its antigen is unknown. The data stem from a study of PD-1 blockade in classical Hodgkin lymphoma. All patients experienced relapse after autologous stem cell transplantation, and brentuximab vedotin exposure was variable. The V gene lost 1 base and the J gene lost 3 bases, with 13 bases spanning the gap. The germline V gene has CDR1 MGHRA and CDR2 YSYEKL. CDR3 length: 16 amino acids. Sequenced by immunoSEQ multiplex PCR; TCRdb stores in-frame clones only, minus some. The table shows 35,000 to 40,000 clones, with almost 90% occurring only once. General study points: Diminished baseline TCR diversity has been reported in newly diagnosed patients relative to healthy donors. Those starting nivolumab under 1 year post-ASCT were excluded. Researchers reported that CD4+ TCR diversity, though not CD8+, rose significantly by C4D1. Before treatment, complete responders showed about the same diversity as newly diagnosed patients.

The sequence was collected from a human donor with classical Hodgkin lymphoma. The sample consisted of peripheral blood mononuclear cells (PBMCs), taken before the second cycle of nivolumab. The J gene is TRBJ1-5, the V gene TRBV4-1; D remains unclear. The CDR3 reads CASSQGGSPVNQPQHF. Written as DNA, the CDR3 is TGCGCCAGCAGCCAAGGTGGCAGCCCCGTCAATCAGCCCCAGCATTTT.